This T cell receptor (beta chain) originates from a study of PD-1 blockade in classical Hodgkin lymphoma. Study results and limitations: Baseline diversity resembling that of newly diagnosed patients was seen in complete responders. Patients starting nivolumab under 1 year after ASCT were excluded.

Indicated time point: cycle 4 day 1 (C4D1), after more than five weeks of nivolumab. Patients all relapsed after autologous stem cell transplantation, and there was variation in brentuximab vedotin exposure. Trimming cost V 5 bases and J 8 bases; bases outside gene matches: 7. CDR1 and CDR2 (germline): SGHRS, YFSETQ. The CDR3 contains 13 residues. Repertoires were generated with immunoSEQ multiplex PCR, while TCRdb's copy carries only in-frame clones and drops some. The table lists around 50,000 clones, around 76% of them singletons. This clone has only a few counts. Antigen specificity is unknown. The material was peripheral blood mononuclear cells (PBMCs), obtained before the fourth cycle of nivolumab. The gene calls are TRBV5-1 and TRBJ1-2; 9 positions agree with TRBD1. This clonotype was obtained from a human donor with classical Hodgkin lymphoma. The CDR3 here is CASREDRGFGYTF. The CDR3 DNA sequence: TGCGCCAGCAGAGAGGACAGGGGTTTCGGCTACACCTTC.